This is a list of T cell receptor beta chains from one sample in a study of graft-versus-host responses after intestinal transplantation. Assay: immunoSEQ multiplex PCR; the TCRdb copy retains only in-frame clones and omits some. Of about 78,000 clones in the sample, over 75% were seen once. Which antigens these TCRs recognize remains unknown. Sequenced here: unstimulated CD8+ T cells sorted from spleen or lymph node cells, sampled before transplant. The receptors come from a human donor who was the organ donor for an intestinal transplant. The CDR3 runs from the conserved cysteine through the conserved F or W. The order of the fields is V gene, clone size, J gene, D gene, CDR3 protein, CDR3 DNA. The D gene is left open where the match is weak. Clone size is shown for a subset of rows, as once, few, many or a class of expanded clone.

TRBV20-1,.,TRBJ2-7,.,CSAKEAYEQYF,TGCAGTGCTAAGGAAGCTTACGAGCAGTACTTC
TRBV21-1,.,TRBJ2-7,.,CASEGMSGGAGEQYF,TGTGCCAGCGAAGGAATGAGCGGGGGGGCCGGAGAGCAGTACTTC
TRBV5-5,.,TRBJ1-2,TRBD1,CASSPRTGAPYGYTF,TGTGCCAGCAGCCCCCGGACAGGGGCTCCCTATGGCTACACCTTC
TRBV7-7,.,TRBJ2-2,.,CASSPRNTGELFF,TGTGCCAGCAGCCCGAGAAACACCGGGGAGCTGTTTTTT
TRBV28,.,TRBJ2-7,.,CASRSSIGAYNYEQYF,TGTGCCAGCAGGTCCAGCATCGGAGCTTATAACTACGAGCAGTACTTC
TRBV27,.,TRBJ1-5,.,CASSPNYKQPQHF,TGTGCCAGCAGTCCAAACTACAAGCAGCCCCAGCATTTT
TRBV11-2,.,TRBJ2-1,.,CASSAWSTLSSYNEQFF,TGTGCCAGCAGCGCGTGGTCGACTTTAAGCTCCTACAATGAGCAGTTCTTC
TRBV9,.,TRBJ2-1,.,CASSVGRASYNEQFF,TGTGCCAGCAGCGTAGGCAGGGCCTCCTACAATGAGCAGTTCTTC
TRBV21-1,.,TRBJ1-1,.,CASSKCEEDREDYNTEAFF,TGTGCCAGCAGCAAATGTGAGGAGGACAGGGAAGATTACAACACTGAAGCTTTCTTT
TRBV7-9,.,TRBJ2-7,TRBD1,CASSGTGAPSYEQYF,TGTGCCAGCAGCGGAACAGGGGCCCCTTCCTACGAGCAGTACTTC
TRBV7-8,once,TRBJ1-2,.,CASSLGFGGGDNYGYTF,TGTGCCAGCAGCTTAGGATTCGGGGGCGGTGATAACTATGGCTACACCTTC
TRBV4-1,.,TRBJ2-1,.,CASSQPGHLSYNEQFF,TGCGCCAGCAGCCAACCGGGACACCTCTCCTACAATGAGCAGTTCTTC
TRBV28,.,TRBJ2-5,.,CASKRQAQETQYF,TGTGCCAGCAAAAGACAGGCACAAGAGACCCAGTACTTC
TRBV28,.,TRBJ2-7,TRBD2,CASSFLGLAGGGQYF,TGTGCCAGCAGTTTCTTGGGTCTAGCGGGGGGCGGGCAGTACTTC
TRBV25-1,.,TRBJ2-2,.,CASSPSGTGELFF,TGTGCCAGCAGCCCCAGCGGCACCGGGGAGCTGTTTTTT
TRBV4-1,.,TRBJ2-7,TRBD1,CASSQNQRQGLLGEQYF,TGCGCCAGCAGCCAAAATCAGAGACAGGGGTTACTGGGCGAGCAGTACTTC
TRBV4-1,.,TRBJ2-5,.,CASSQVAGLSETQYF,TGCGCCAGCAGCCAAGTGGCCGGACTTTCAGAGACCCAGTACTTC
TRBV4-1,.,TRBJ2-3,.,CASSRGTAPVTSDADTQYF,TGCGCCAGCAGCCGAGGGACAGCCCCCGTTACTAGCGACGCAGATACGCAGTATTTT
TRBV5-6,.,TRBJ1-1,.,CASSLSEGEAFF,TGTGCCAGCAGCCTCTCGGAGGGGGAAGCTTTCTTT
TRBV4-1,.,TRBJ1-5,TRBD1,CASSQDQVGGGYQPQHF,TGCGCCAGCAGCCAAGATCAAGTGGGAGGGGGCTATCAGCCCCAGCATTTT
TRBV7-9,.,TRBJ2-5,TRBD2,CASSLEAGGPDLLQETQYF,TGTGCCAGCAGCTTAGAGGCGGGGGGGCCGGACCTTCTACAAGAGACCCAGTACTTC
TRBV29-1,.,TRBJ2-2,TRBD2,CSVELGGTGELFF,TGCAGCGTTGAATTGGGAGGGACCGGGGAGCTGTTTTTT
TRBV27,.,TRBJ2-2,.,CASTTNTGELFF,TGTGCCAGCACCACGAACACCGGGGAGCTGTTTTTT
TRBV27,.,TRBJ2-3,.,CASGPGADTQYF,TGTGCCAGTGGCCCCGGGGCAGATACGCAGTATTTT
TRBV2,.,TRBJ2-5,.,CASTHPWGPQETQYF,TGTGCCAGCACTCACCCGTGGGGCCCTCAAGAGACCCAGTACTTC
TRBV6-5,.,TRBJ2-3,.,CASSYSDQDPTDTQYF,TGTGCCAGCAGTTACTCCGACCAGGACCCAACAGATACGCAGTATTTT
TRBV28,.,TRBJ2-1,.,CASSRGVGTNEQFF,TGTGCCAGCAGTCGCGGGGTAGGTACAAATGAGCAGTTCTTC
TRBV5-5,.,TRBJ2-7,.,CASSFGAGTWEQYF,TGTGCCAGCAGCTTCGGGGCAGGGACTTGGGAGCAGTACTTC
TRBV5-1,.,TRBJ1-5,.,CASSSGQNQPQHF,TGCGCCAGCAGCTCCGGACAGAATCAGCCCCAGCATTTT